The rows below give T cell receptor beta chains drawn from one sample of a study of cytomegalovirus exposure and HLA in healthy donors. Assay: immunoSEQ multiplex PCR; the TCRdb copy retains only in-frame clones and omits some. This sample yields about 93,000 clones, of which around 78% are seen a single time; 0.57% belongs to the top ten. The sequenced sample consisted of PBMCs. The receptors were sampled from a man aged 25 to 40 in good health and CMV-seronegative. CDR3s include the opening cysteine and the closing phenylalanine or tryptophan. D genes are given only for firm matches. Part of the rows lack a size; the others show once, few, many or a class for expanded clones.

V: TRBV27
D: -
J: TRBJ1-4
size: few
DNA: TGTGCCAGCAGTTTTTTCTTCGGTGAAAAACTGTTTTTT
CDR3: CASSFFFGEKLFF

V: TRBV13
D: TRBD1
J: TRBJ1-3
size: -
DNA: TGTGCCAGCAGCTTAGGGGACAGGGCTGGAAACACCATATATTTT
CDR3: CASSLGDRAGNTIYF

V: TRBV9
D: TRBD2
J: TRBJ2-1
size: -
DNA: TGTGCCAGCACCGTTGGGGCTAGCGGGGACAATGAGCAGTTCTTC
CDR3: CASTVGASGDNEQFF

V: TRBV7-9
D: TRBD1
J: TRBJ1-1
size: -
DNA: TGTGCCAGCAGCTTAGTAGGGACAGCGGAAGCTTTCTTT
CDR3: CASSLVGTAEAFF

V: TRBV5-1
D: -
J: TRBJ2-7
size: -
DNA: TGCGCCAGCAGCCCCTCGACAGCTTACGAGCAGTACTTC
CDR3: CASSPSTAYEQYF

V: TRBV7-6
D: TRBD2
J: TRBJ2-5
size: once
DNA: TGTGCCAGCGGGGTTAGCGGGGGAGGCAGGGAGACCCAGTACTTC
CDR3: CASGVSGGGRETQYF

V: TRBV6-5
D: -
J: TRBJ1-2
size: -
DNA: TGTGCCAGCATTCGGGGGGGGGATGGCTACACCTTC
CDR3: CASIRGGDGYTF

V: TRBV2
D: -
J: TRBJ2-1
size: -
DNA: TGTGCCAGCAGCGAATATCATGAGCAGTTCTTC
CDR3: CASSEYHEQFF

V: TRBV5-1
D: TRBD1
J: TRBJ1-5
size: -
DNA: TGCGCCAGCAGCCCGTGGGACAGTAGAAATCAGCCCCAGCATTTT
CDR3: CASSPWDSRNQPQHF

V: TRBV4-3
D: TRBD1
J: TRBJ1-2
size: -
DNA: TGCGCCAGCAGCCAAGATTCAGGGGGAACTAACTATGGCTACACCTTC
CDR3: CASSQDSGGTNYGYTF

V: TRBV10-1
D: -
J: TRBJ2-1
size: -
DNA: TGCGCCAGCAGACCGTTTGCGGGAACGGGTAGTTCCTACAATGAGCAGTTCTTC
CDR3: CASRPFAGTGSSYNEQFF

V: TRBV19
D: -
J: TRBJ2-2
size: -
DNA: TGTGCCAGTAGTATGCCCGTGTGGCGGGAGAACACCGGGGAGCTGTTTTTT
CDR3: CASSMPVWRENTGELFF

V: TRBV6-5
D: -
J: TRBJ2-5
size: -
DNA: TGTGCCAGCAGTTACTCGGAGCCCCGACAGACCCAGTACTTC
CDR3: CASSYSEPRQTQYF

V: TRBV5-1
D: -
J: TRBJ1-2
size: -
DNA: TGCGCCAGCAGGGGGCCCCTAGCTAACTATGGCTACACCTTC
CDR3: CASRGPLANYGYTF

V: TRBV5-1
D: TRBD1
J: TRBJ1-4
size: -
DNA: TGCGCCAGCAGCTTTGGACAGGGGGCTGAAAAACTGTTTTTT
CDR3: CASSFGQGAEKLFF

V: TRBV15
D: TRBD1
J: TRBJ1-2
size: -
DNA: TGTGCCACCAGCAGAGGAAGGGACAGACGTGGCTACACCTTC
CDR3: CATSRGRDRRGYTF

V: TRBV5-8
D: -
J: TRBJ1-2
size: -
DNA: TGTGCCAGCAGCCCAAAAGGACAGAGCTATAACTATGGCTACACCTTC
CDR3: CASSPKGQSYNYGYTF